This T cell receptor (beta chain) originates from a study of blood T cell repertoires in COVID-19. Profiling relied on immunoSEQ multiplex PCR, and the TCRdb table lists in-frame clones only, not all of them. The table has about 160,000 clones, 82% seen once. The CDR3 has 15 residues. The V gene's germline CDR1 is SGDLS and CDR2 YYNGEE. V lost 4 bases and J lost 4, with 16 bases in between. The receptor was isolated from a woman between 40 and 50 years old with COVID-19, enrolled during active disease. Sequencing used peripheral blood. The chain links TRBV9 to TRBJ2-3, with a possible D match to TRBD2 (7 bases). The CDR3 loop is CASSPGAGVADTQYF. In nucleotides, the CDR3 is TGTGCCAGCAGCCCGGGGGCGGGAGTGGCAGATACGCAGTATTTT.